Below, 20 T cell receptor beta chains from the same sample are listed, as sequenced in a study of OX40 agonist ivuxolimab in advanced cancers. Generated by immunoSEQ multiplex PCR, the TCRdb table keeps only in-frame clones and is missing some. Of about 76,000 clones in the sample, 70% to 90% are singletons; the top ten hold 5% to 7%. This specimen consisted of CD4+ or CD8+ T cells sorted from blood, obtained in a trial of the OX40 agonist ivuxolimab. The receptors were sampled from an adult with an advanced solid tumor such as melanoma, head and neck, liver or kidney cancer.

The V call is TRBV7-9, the J call TRBJ2-5; 10 bases are a match to TRBD1. This CDR3 has 15 amino acids. Germline loops: CDR1 SEHNR, CDR2 FQNEAQ (reference sequence). The junction had 4 bases not matched to a gene; V was cut back by 1 base and J by 5 bases. The CDR3 region has the DNA TGTGCCAGCAGCTTAGGGGGACAGGGGTTGGAGACCCAGTACTTC. This translates into CASSLGGQGLETQYF.

The chain combines TRBV14 with TRBJ2-7, with D possibly TRBD2 on 6 matching bases. Germline V gives CDR1 SGHDN, CDR2 FVKESK. CDR3 size: 15 residues. V lost 1 base to trimming and J lost 5 bases, with 15 bases between them. The CDR3 DNA sequence: TGTGCCAGCAGCCAAGGTCCGACGGGGGTGAACGAGCAGTACTTC. The encoded protein is CASSQGPTGVNEQYF.

This chain uses TRBV4-2 with TRBJ1-2; possible D gene TRBD1, 5 bases. Trimming took off 5 bases at V and 6 bases at J, with 16 bases between the two ends. This CDR3 contains 14 residues. In germline, CDR1 is LGHNA, CDR2 YNFKEQ. The CDR3 nucleotides are TGTGCCAGCAGCTTAGGGGCAGGGTGGGATGGCTACACCTTC. Protein product: CASSLGAGWDGYTF.

The V and J genes are TRBV14 and TRBJ2-7; TRBD2 agrees at 7 bases. The J segment lost 7 bases and the V segment lost 4 bases, leaving 10 bases of the junction unmatched. Germline V CDR1 and CDR2: SGHDN, FVKESK. The CDR3 runs 14 residues. CDR3 sequence reads: CASSPSGPTGEQYF. The CDR3 nucleotides are TGTGCCAGCAGCCCTAGCGGACCCACGGGGGAGCAGTACTTC. Together with reference TRBV14 and TRBJ2-7, the CDR3 gives the full variable domain: EAGVTQFPSHSVIEKGQTVTLRCDPISGHDNLYWYRRVMGKEIKFLLHFVKESKQDESGMPNNRFLAERTGGTYSTLKVQPAELEDSGVYFCASSPSGPTGEQYFGPGTRLTVT.

The V call is TRBV29-1, the J call TRBJ1-1; a weak D match, TRBD1 (6 bases). The germline V gene has CDR1 SQVTM and CDR2 ANQGSEA. V shed 2 bases and J shed 0 bases, with 7 bases lying between them. This CDR3 is 13 amino acids long. This chain's CDR3 is CSVERGMNTEAFF. CDR3 in DNA: TGCAGCGTTGAAAGGGGGATGAACACTGAAGCTTTCTTT.

The chain's CDR3 is CASSSLGENYGYTF. The CDR3 DNA follows: TGTGCCAGCAGCTCCCTAGGGGAAAACTATGGCTACACCTTC. This rearrangement joins TRBV5-5 to TRBJ1-2; D is perhaps TRBD1 (5 bases). Germline V gene data show CDR1 as SGHKS and CDR2 as YYEKEE (reference sequence). This CDR3 has 14 residues. Trimming removed 3 bases at V and 2 bases at J, with 11 bases between.

The chain joins TRBV5-1 to TRBJ2-7, with D uncertain. The CDR3 sequence is 12 residues long. Trimming pared 5 bases from V and 2 bases from J, leaving 8 bases between. The germline V gene encodes CDR1 SGHRS and CDR2 YFSETQ. CDR3 bases: TGCGCCAGCAGTGGGGTGCCCTACGAGCAGTACTTC. Translation: CASSGVPYEQYF.

The chain has TRBV9 and TRBJ1-3; 8 bases map to TRBD1. The germline CDR1 and CDR2 sequences are SGDLS and YYNGEE. The CDR3 covers 14 residues. Losses at the gene ends were 4 bases for V and 3 bases for J; bases not matched to a gene: 3. The CDR3: CASSTRGLGNTIYF. DNA of the CDR3: TGTGCCAGCAGCACCAGGGGGCTTGGAAACACCATATATTTT. Full variable domain (missing parts from reference TRBV9 and TRBJ1-3): DSGVTQTPKHLITATGQRVTLRCSPRSGDLSVYWYQQSLDQGLQFLIQYYNGEERAKGNILERFSAQQFPDLHSELNLSSLELGDSALYFCASSTRGLGNTIYFGEGSWLTVV.

This clone was observed a handful of times. The V call is TRBV11-2, the J call TRBJ2-1; 10 bases map to TRBD2. This CDR3 has 15 amino acids. J was trimmed by 6 bases and V by 4 bases; bases with no gene match: 6. Germline-derived CDR1 and CDR2 are SGHAT and FQNNGV. CDR3 in DNA: TGTGCCAGCAGCTCCCTAGCGGGAGCGGGCAATGAGCAGTTCTTC. It is translated as CASSSLAGAGNEQFF.

This chain uses TRBV6-5 with TRBJ1-1; 9 bases match TRBD1. CDR3 length equals 11 residues. Germline CDR1 reads MNHEY; CDR2 reads SVGAGI. The J segment lost 11 bases and the V segment lost 5 bases, leaving 3 bases of the junction unmatched. CDR3 sequence: CASSRTGAAFF. In DNA form, the CDR3 reads TGTGCCAGCAGTCGGACAGGGGCGGCTTTCTTT.

V gene TRBV6-4 combines with J gene TRBJ2-1, with D possibly TRBD2 on 7 matching bases. V lost 3 bases to trimming and J lost 4 bases, with 13 bases between them. Germline V CDR1 and CDR2: MRHNA, SNTAGT. The CDR3 consists of 15 residues. The CDR3 region has the DNA TGTGCCAGCAGTGAGGAGGGGGGGCCTTACAATGAGCAGTTCTTC. Encoded protein: CASSEEGGPYNEQFF.

The chain's CDR3 is CAISEPKGMGRNGTDTQYF. DNA of the CDR3: TGTGCCATCAGTGAGCCGAAAGGGATGGGGCGAAACGGCACAGATACGCAGTATTTT. The chain employs TRBV10-3 and TRBJ2-3; D perhaps matches TRBD1 (5 bases). The CDR3 has 19 amino acids. Per germline, CDR1 ENHRY and CDR2 SYGVKD. V shed 2 bases and J shed 1 base, with 22 bases lying between them.

The rearrangement links TRBV9 to TRBJ1-1; D gene ambiguous. CDR3 size: 17 residues. V was pared by 0 bases and J by 12 bases, with 27 bases between. Germline-derived CDR1 and CDR2 are SGDLS and YYNGEE. This CDR3 reads CASSVGGHLKGLARTFF. The CDR3 DNA is TGTGCCAGCAGCGTAGGAGGTCATCTTAAGGGCCTGGCGCGAACTTTCTTT.

The rearrangement links TRBV12-5 to TRBJ2-1; 13 bases fit TRBD2. This CDR3 has 17 amino acids. The J segment lost 5 bases and the V segment lost 1 base, leaving 5 bases of the junction unmatched. The germline CDR1 and CDR2 sequences are LGHNT and FRNRAP. Written as DNA, the CDR3 is TGTGCTAGTGGTTTGGGACTAGCGGGAGGAGCAAACAATGAGCAGTTCTTC. It codes for CASGLGLAGGANNEQFF.

The chain recombines TRBV19 with TRBJ2-5; D may be TRBD2 (5 bases). In germline, CDR1 is LNHDA, CDR2 SQIVND (reference sequence). Between the trimmed V and J ends, which lost 3 bases and 4 bases, there was a span of 9 bases. This CDR3 has 13 residues. For the CDR3, the DNA is TGTGCCAGTAGTATGTATGCGGGAGAGACCCAGTACTTC. This codes for CASSMYAGETQYF.

This sequence joins TRBV2 and TRBJ1-2, with 8 positions matching TRBD1. V lost 5 bases, J lost 5 bases, and 7 bases stayed unmatched. The CDR3 covers 14 residues. CDR1 SNHLY and CDR2 FYNNEI come from the germline V gene. CDR3 sequence reads: CASSRTGLGYGYTF. In DNA form, the CDR3 reads TGTGCCAGCAGTCGGACAGGGTTGGGGTATGGCTACACCTTC. Drawing the rest from reference TRBV2 and TRBJ1-2, the complete variable domain is EPEVTQTPSHQVTQMGQEVILRCVPISNHLYFYWYRQILGQKVEFLVSFYNNEISEKSEIFDDQFSVERPDGSNFTLKIRSTKLEDSAMYFCASSRTGLGYGYTFGSGTRLTVV.

The chain uses TRBV5-8 and TRBJ2-3, with a weak D call TRBD1 (5 bases). The germline CDR1 and CDR2 sequences are SGHTS and YDEGEE. The CDR3 totals 14 residues. Trimming pared 0 bases from V and 4 bases from J, leaving 9 bases between. DNA of the CDR3: TGTGCCAGCAGCTTGGGCCAGGGTGCAGATACGCAGTATTTT. This translates into CASSLGQGADTQYF.

This rearrangement joins TRBV5-5 to TRBJ2-1, with TRBD1 as a possible D gene (5 bases). V dropped 0 bases and J dropped 8 bases, with 9 bases sitting between them. Germline CDR1 is SGHKS and CDR2 is YYEKEE (reference sequence). The CDR3 runs to 13 residues. The CDR3 DNA is TGTGCCAGCAGCTTGGACAGGAACTATGAGCAGTTCTTC. Residues: CASSLDRNYEQFF.

The gene calls are TRBV6-4 and TRBJ2-1; the match to TRBD1 covers 9 bases. Germline trimming cut 0 bases from V and 3 bases from J; bases unmatched to any gene: 0. Germline V gene data show CDR1 as MRHNA and CDR2 as SNTAGT. CDR3 length: 15 residues. The CDR3 loop is CASSDSTGGYNEQFF. The DNA of the CDR3 is TGTGCCAGCAGTGACTCGACAGGGGGCTACAATGAGCAGTTCTTC.

The chain links TRBV27 to TRBJ1-2; the D gene is possibly TRBD1 (5 bases). V was cut by 5 bases and J by 4 bases, with 23 bases left in between. The CDR3 is made up of 17 amino acids. Per germline, CDR1 MNHEY and CDR2 SMNVEV (reference sequence). This CDR3 reads CASSVLGGDQGIYGYTF. The CDR3 DNA follows: TGTGCCAGCAGTGTCCTGGGGGGGGACCAAGGGATCTATGGCTACACCTTC.